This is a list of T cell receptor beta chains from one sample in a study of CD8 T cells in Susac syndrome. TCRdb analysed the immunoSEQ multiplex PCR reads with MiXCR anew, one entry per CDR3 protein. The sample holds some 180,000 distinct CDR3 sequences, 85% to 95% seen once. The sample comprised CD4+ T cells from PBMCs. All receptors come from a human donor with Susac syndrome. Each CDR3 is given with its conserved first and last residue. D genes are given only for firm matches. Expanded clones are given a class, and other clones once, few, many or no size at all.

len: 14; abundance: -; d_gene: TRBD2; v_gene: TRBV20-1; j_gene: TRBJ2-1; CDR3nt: TGCAGTGTTTCTCACGGGGGGTATAACAATGAGCAGTTCTTC; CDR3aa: CSVSHGGYNNEQFF
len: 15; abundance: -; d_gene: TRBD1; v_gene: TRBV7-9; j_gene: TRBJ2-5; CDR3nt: TGTGCCAGCAGCTCCAAGGCAGGGGGCCAAGAGACCCAGTACTTC; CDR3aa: CASSSKAGGQETQYF
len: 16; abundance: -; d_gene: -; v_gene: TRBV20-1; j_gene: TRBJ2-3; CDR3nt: TGCAGTGCTAGCCTGTTGGGGCGAGCTAGCACAGATACGCAGTATTTT; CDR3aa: CSASLLGRASTDTQYF
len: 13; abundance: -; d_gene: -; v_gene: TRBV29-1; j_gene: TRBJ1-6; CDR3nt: TGCAGCATCTGGACAGATTATAATTCACCCCTCCACTTT; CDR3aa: CSIWTDYNSPLHF
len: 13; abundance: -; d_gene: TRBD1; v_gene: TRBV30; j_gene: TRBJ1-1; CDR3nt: TGTGCCTGGAGTATCGACAGGGGATGGGAAGCTTTCTTT; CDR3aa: CAWSIDRGWEAFF
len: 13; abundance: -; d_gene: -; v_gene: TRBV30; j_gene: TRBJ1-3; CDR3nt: TGTGCCTGGGCGGGGGGCACCGGAAACACCATATATTTT; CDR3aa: CAWAGGTGNTIYF
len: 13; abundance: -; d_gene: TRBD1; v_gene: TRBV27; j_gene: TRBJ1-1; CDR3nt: TGTGCCAGCGGGACAGGGTTGAACACTGAAGCTTTCTTT; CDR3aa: CASGTGLNTEAFF
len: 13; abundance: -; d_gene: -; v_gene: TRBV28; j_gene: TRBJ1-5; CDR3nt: TGTGCCAGCGCGCGGTTTGGCAATCAGCCCCAGCATTTT; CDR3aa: CASARFGNQPQHF
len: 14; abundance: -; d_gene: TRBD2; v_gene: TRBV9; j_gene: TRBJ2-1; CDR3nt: TGTGCCAGCAGCCGCGGGGGCGGGAGGAATGAGCAGTTCTTC; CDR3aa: CASSRGGGRNEQFF
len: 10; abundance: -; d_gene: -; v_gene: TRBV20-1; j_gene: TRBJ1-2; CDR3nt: TGCAGTGCTAGACCGGATGGCTACACCTTC; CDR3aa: CSARPDGYTF
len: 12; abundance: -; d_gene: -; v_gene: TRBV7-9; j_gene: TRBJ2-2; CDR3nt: TGTGCCAGCAGCTTAGACTTCGGGGAGCTGTTTTTT; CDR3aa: CASSLDFGELFF
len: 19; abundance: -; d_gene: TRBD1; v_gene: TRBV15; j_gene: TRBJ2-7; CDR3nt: TGTGCCACCAGCAGAGGCCATAGGCTCGTTGGACAGGGGGCCTACGAGCAGTACTTC; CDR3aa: CATSRGHRLVGQGAYEQYF
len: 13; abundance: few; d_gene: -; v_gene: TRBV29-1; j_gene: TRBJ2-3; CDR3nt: TGCAGCGTTTCGGGACGGAATACAGATACGCAGTATTTT; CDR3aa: CSVSGRNTDTQYF
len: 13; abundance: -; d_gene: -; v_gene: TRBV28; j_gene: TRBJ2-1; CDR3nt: TGTGCCAGCAGAACAAACTCCTACAATGAGCAGTTCTTC; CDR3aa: CASRTNSYNEQFF
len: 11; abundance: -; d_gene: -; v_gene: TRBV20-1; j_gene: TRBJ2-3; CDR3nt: TGCAGTGCTGGGGAGACAGATACGCAGTATTTT; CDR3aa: CSAGETDTQYF
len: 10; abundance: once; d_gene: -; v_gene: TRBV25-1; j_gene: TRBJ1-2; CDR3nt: TGTGCCAGCAGTGCCCGTTGGTACACCTTC; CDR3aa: CASSARWYTF
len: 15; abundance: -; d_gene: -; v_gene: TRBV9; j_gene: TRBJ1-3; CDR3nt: TGTGCCAGCAGCCCGACAGCACACTCTGGAAACACCATATATTTT; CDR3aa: CASSPTAHSGNTIYF
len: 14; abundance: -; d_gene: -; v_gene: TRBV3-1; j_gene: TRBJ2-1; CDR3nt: TGTGCCAGCAGCCAAACAACAGGGGGGGATGAGCAGTTCTTC; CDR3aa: CASSQTTGGDEQFF
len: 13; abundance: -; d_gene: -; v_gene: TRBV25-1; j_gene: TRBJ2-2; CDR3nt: TGTGCCAGCAGAGATAAGGGAAGCGGGGAGCTGTTTTTT; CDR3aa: CASRDKGSGELFF
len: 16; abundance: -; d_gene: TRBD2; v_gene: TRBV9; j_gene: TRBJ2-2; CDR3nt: TGTGCCAGCAGCGTAGATGCGGGAGGCCCCCCCGGGGAGCTGTTTTTT; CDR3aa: CASSVDAGGPPGELFF
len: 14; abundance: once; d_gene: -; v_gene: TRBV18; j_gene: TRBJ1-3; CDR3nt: TGTGCCAGCTCAATGACAGCCTCTGGAAACACCATATATTTT; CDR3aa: CASSMTASGNTIYF
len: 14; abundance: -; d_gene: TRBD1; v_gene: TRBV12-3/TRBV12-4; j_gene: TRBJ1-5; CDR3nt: TGTGCCAGCACCCGGGGGACAGATTATCAGCCCCAGCATTTT; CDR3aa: CASTRGTDYQPQHF
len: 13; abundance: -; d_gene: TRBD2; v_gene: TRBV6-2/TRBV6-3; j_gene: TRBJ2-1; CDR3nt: TGTGCCAGCAGTCGTAGCGGGTGGAATGAGCAGTTCTTC; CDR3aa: CASSRSGWNEQFF
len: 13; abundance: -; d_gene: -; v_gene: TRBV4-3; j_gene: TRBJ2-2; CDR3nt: TGCGCCAGCAGCCAAGTCGCCGCCGGGGAGCTGTTTTTT; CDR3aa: CASSQVAAGELFF
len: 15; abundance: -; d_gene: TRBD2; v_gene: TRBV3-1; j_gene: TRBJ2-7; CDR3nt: TGTGCCAGCAGCCAGTTCAGGGAGGGACTGGGTGAGCAGTACTTC; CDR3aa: CASSQFREGLGEQYF
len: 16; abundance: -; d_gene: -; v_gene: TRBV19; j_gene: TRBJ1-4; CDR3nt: TGTGCCAGTAGTGTGACCGGAGCCGCATCTAATGAAAAACTGTTTTTT; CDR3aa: CASSVTGAASNEKLFF
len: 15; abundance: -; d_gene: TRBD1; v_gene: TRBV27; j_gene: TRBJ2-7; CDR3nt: TGTGCCAGCAGTCCTATAGACAGGGGGCCAGGAGAGCAGTACTTC; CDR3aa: CASSPIDRGPGEQYF
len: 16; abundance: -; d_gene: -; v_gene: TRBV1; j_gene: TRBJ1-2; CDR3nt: TGCACCAGCAGCCATAGCCCGGGACAGAATATCTATGGCTACACCTTC; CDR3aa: CTSSHSPGQNIYGYTF
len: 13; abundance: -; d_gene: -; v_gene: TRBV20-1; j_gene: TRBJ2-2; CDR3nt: TGCAGTGCTAGCGGGTCTTTGACCGGGGAGCTGTTTTTT; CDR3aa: CSASGSLTGELFF
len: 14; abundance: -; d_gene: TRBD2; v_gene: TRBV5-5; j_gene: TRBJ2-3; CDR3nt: TGTGCCAGCAGCTCCTTAGCGGGGGGGACGACGCAGTATTTT; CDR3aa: CASSSLAGGTTQYF
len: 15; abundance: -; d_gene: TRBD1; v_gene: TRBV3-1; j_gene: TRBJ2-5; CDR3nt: TGTGCCAGCAGCCAAGATCCGGGACAGCAAGAGACCCAGTACTTC; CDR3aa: CASSQDPGQQETQYF
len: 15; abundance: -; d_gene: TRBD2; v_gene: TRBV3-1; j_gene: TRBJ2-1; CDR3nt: TGTGCCAGCAGCCCCCTAGCGGGAGTCTACAATGAGCAGTTCTTC; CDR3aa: CASSPLAGVYNEQFF
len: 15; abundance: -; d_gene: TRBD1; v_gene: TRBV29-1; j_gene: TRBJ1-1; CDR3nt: TGCAGCGTTCGAAAAACAGGGGAGATGAACACTGAAGCTTTCTTT; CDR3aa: CSVRKTGEMNTEAFF
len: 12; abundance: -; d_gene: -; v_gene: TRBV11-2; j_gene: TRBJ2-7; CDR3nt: TGTGCCAGCAGCCGAGGGATCGGCGAGCAGTACTTC; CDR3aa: CASSRGIGEQYF
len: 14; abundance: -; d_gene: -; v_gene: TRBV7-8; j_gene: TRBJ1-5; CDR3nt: TGTGCCAGCCAAACGGGGGGTAGCAATCAGCCCCAGCATTTT; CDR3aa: CASQTGGSNQPQHF
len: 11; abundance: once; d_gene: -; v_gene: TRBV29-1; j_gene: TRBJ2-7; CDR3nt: TGCAGCGTTGTGGGGGACTACGAGCAGTACTTC; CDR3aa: CSVVGDYEQYF
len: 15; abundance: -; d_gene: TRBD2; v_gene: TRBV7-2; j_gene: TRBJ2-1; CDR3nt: TGTGCCAGCAGCCGGACTAGCGGAGCCTACAATGAGCAGTTCTTC; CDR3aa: CASSRTSGAYNEQFF
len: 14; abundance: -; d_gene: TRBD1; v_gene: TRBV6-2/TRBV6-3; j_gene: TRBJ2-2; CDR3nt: TGTGCCAGCAGTATTTCAGGGGGAACCGGGGAGCTGTTTTTT; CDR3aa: CASSISGGTGELFF
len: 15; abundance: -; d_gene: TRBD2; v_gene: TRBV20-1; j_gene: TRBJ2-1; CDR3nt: TGCAGTGCTGGGGGCAGAGCGGGAGGGCCCAATGAGCAGTTCTTC; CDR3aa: CSAGGRAGGPNEQFF
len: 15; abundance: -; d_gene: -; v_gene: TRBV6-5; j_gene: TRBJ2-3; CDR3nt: TGTGCCAGCAGTTACAGAGGGGGTCGTACAGATACGCAGTATTTT; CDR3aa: CASSYRGGRTDTQYF
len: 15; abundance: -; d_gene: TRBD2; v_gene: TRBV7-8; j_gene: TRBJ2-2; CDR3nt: TGTGCCAGCAGCAGGACTAGCGGGAGTAGCGGGGAGCTGTTTTTT; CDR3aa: CASSRTSGSSGELFF
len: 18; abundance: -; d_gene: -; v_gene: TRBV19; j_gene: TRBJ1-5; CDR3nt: TGTGCCAGTAGTATAGATGCCGGGCGGGGATATAGCAATCAGCCCCAGCATTTT; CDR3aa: CASSIDAGRGYSNQPQHF
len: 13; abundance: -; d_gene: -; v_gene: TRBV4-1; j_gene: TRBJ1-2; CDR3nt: TGCGCCAGCAGGCCCGTTGGACAGTATGGCTACACCTTC; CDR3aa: CASRPVGQYGYTF
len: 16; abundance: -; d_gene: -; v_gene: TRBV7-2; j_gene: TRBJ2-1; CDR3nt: TGTGCCAGCAGCCCCCGTAGGCAGGTAATGAGGAATGAGCAGTTCTTC; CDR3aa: CASSPRRQVMRNEQFF
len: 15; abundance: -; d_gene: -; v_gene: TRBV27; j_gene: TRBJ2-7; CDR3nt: TGTGCCAGCAGTCCCGACAGGCTGAGCTCCTACGAGCAGTACTTC; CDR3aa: CASSPDRLSSYEQYF
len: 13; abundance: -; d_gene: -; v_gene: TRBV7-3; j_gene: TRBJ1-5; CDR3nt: TGTGCCAGCAGCTCCCCAGAGTGTCAGCCCCAGCATTTT; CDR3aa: CASSSPECQPQHF
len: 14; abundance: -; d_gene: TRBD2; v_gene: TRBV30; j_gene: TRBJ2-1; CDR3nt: TGTGCCTGGAGGACTAGCCGGGGGAGCAATGAGCAGTTCTTC; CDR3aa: CAWRTSRGSNEQFF
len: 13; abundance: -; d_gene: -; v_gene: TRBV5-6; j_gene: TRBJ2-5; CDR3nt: TGTGCCAGCACCCGAACAGCCCAAGAGACCCAGTACTTC; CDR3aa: CASTRTAQETQYF
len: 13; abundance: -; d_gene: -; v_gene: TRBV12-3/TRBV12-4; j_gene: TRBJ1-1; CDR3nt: TGTGCCAGCAACGTCCCAACTCGGGCTGAAGCTTTCTTT; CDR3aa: CASNVPTRAEAFF
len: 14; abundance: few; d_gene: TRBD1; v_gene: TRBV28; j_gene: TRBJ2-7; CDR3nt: TGTGCCAGCAGTTTGGGGACAGCGCCCTACGAGCAGTACTTC; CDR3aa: CASSLGTAPYEQYF
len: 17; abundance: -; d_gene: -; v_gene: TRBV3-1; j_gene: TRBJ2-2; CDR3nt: TGTGCCAGCAGCCAAGATAAGCTAGCCCCTGGTGCCGGGGAGCTGTTTTTT; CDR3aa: CASSQDKLAPGAGELFF
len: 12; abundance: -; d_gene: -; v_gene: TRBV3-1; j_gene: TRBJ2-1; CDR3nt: TGTGCCAGCAGCCATTTAAGCAATGAGCAGTTCTTC; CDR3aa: CASSHLSNEQFF
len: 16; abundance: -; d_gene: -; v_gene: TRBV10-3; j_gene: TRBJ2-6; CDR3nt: TGTGCCATCAGTCGCCAGGCGTCCTCTGGGGCCAACGTCCTGACTTTC; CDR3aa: CAISRQASSGANVLTF
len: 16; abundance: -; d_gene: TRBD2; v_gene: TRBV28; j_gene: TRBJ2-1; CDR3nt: TGTGCCAGCAGTACGCTACTAGCGGGAGTCTCCAATGAGCAGTTCTTC; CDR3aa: CASSTLLAGVSNEQFF
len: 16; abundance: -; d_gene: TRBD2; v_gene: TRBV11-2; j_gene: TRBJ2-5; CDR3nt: TGTGCCAGCAGCTCGAGACTAGCGGGGAAGCAAGAGACCCAGTACTTC; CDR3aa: CASSSRLAGKQETQYF
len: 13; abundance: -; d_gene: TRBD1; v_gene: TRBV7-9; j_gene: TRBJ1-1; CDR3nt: TGTGCCAGCAGCTTAGACAGGGGCGGTGAAGCTTTCTTT; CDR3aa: CASSLDRGGEAFF
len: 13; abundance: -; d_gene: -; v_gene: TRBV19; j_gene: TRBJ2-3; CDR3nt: TGTGCCAGTAGTATGAGGCCCACAGATACGCAGTATTTT; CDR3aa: CASSMRPTDTQYF
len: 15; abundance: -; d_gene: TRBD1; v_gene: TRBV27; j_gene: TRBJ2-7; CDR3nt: TGTGCCAGCAGCCTCAAGGGGACAGGGGGTTACGAGCAGTACTTC; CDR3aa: CASSLKGTGGYEQYF
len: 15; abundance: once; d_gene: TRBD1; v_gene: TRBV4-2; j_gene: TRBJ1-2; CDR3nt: TGTGCCAGCAGCCAAGGGACAGGGAGTAAGGGTGGCTACACCTTC; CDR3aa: CASSQGTGSKGGYTF
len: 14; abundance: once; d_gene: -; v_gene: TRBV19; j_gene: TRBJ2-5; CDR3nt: TGTGCCAGTAGTATGGGCCACTACCAAGAGACCCAGTACTTC; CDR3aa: CASSMGHYQETQYF